This passage covers 20 T cell receptor beta chains from one sample sequenced in a study of blood T cell repertoires in COVID-19. TCRdb keeps only in-frame clones here, not all; method: immunoSEQ multiplex PCR. The table has around 460,000 clones, roughly 90% seen once. The material sequenced was peripheral blood. The receptors shown here come from a man between 18 and 29 years old with COVID-19, enrolled during active disease.

The DNA for the CDR3 is TGTGCCAGCAGCGTCGGAGACAGCCGCAATGAGCAGTTCTTC. It translates to CASSVGDSRNEQFF. The chain combines TRBV9 with TRBJ2-1; tentatively, D is TRBD1 (5 bases). The CDR3 loop spans 14 amino acids. Trimming took 2 bases from V and 6 from J, leaving 12 bases between them. In germline, CDR1 is SGDLS, CDR2 YYNGEE.

V gene TRBV5-6 combines with J gene TRBJ1-5; D remains unclear. The germline CDR1 and CDR2 sequences are SGHDT and YYEEEE. The length of the CDR3 is 14 residues. Trimming cost V 4 bases and J 2 bases, with 10 bases left between them. For the CDR3, the DNA is TGTGCCAGCAGCCAAGGGCGGGGCAATCAGCCCCAGCATTTT. Translating it yields CASSQGRGNQPQHF.

The chain has TRBV5-6 and TRBJ1-5; the D gene is possibly TRBD1 (6 bases). The CDR3 covers 15 residues. The V end was cut by 2 bases, the J end by 0 bases, with 9 bases between. The germline gives CDR1 SGHDT, CDR2 YYEEEE. In nucleotides, the CDR3 is TGTGCCAGCAGCTTCGGACAGCTTAGCAATCAGCCCCAGCATTTT. This gives the protein CASSFGQLSNQPQHF.

V and J are TRBV25-1 and TRBJ1-1, with 7 bases that match TRBD1. V was clipped by 6 bases and J by 1 base; unmatched bases: 5. The CDR3 runs 14 residues. CDR1 and CDR2 from the germline V gene are MGHDK and SYGVNS. The CDR3, as DNA: TGTGCCAGCAGCTCGACAGGGAGGAACACTGAAGCTTTCTTT. As protein: CASSSTGRNTEAFF.

The chain links TRBV5-4 to TRBJ1-2; D unresolved. Germline V gives CDR1 SGHNT, CDR2 YYREEE (reference sequence). The CDR3 consists of 13 residues. The V gene lost 0 bases and the J gene lost 1 base, with 4 bases spanning the gap. The CDR3 DNA reads TGTGCCAGCAGCTTGGATAGTAACTATGGCTACACCTTC. This translates into CASSLDSNYGYTF.

The rearrangement uses TRBV19 and TRBJ2-3; 9 bases line up with TRBD2. CDR3 length: 12 residues. The germline V gene has CDR1 LNHDA and CDR2 SQIVND (reference sequence). The trim removed 4 bases at V and 10 bases at J, leaving 3 bases unmatched. The CDR3 bases are TGTGCCAGTAGTACACTAGCGGGTGCGCAGTATTTT. It codes for CASSTLAGAQYF.

This clone was observed a single time. DNA of the CDR3: TGTGCTAGTAAGCCCGACTTTGAGCCCCAGCATTTT. This encodes CASKPDFEPQHF. The J gene is TRBJ1-5, the V gene TRBV12-5; D gene unclear. Per the germline V gene, CDR1 is LGHNT and CDR2 is FRNRAP. Trimming took off 8 bases at V and 8 bases at J, with 13 bases between the two ends. This CDR3 comprises 12 residues.

The chain is built from TRBV24-1 and TRBJ2-1; 11 bases map to TRBD2. Germline CDR1 and CDR2: KGHDR and SFDVKD. After removal of 3 bases from V and 4 bases from J, the junction contained 4 bases not matched to a gene. The CDR3 covers 16 residues. The CDR3 reads CATSDPLAGGYNEQFF. Here the CDR3 DNA reads TGTGCCACCAGTGATCCGCTAGCGGGAGGTTACAATGAGCAGTTCTTC.

This chain joins TRBV10-3 and TRBJ2-3, with TRBD2 matching 14 bases. The CDR3 is made up of 17 amino acids. Germline values: CDR1 ENHRY, CDR2 SYGVKD. The V segment lost 0 bases and the J segment 4 bases; nucleotides outside the gene matches: 3. CDR3 in DNA: TGTGCCATCAGTGAGTCGACTAGCGGGGGGGCCTCAGATACGCAGTATTTT. Translated, it gives CAISESTSGGASDTQYF.

V and J are TRBV19 and TRBJ1-4; 8 nucleotides align to TRBD1. The CDR3 length is 13 residues. With V trimmed by 9 bases and J by 5 bases, 5 bases remained unmatched. Germline CDR1 LNHDA, CDR2 SQIVND (reference sequence). The CDR3 sequence: CASRQGSNEKLFF. The CDR3 DNA is TGTGCCAGCAGACAGGGGTCCAATGAAAAACTGTTTTTT.

The rearrangement uses TRBV7-9 and TRBJ2-7; 7 positions match TRBD1. V lost 3 bases to trimming and J lost 3 bases; unmatched junction nucleotides: 11. Germline values: CDR1 SEHNR, CDR2 FQNEAQ (reference sequence). This CDR3 comprises 16 residues. CDR3 in DNA: TGTGCCAGCAGCTTTTCTACGGGACAGCGTCTCTACGAGCAGTACTTC. It codes for CASSFSTGQRLYEQYF. Complete variable domain (other parts from reference TRBV7-9 and TRBJ2-7): DTGVSQNPRHKITKRGQNVTFRCDPISEHNRLYWYRQTLGQGPEFLTYFQNEAQLEKSRLLSDRFSAERPKGSFSTLEIQRTEQGDSAMYLCASSFSTGQRLYEQYFGPGTRLTVT.

The V and J genes are TRBV6-4 and TRBJ2-2, with 8 positions matching TRBD1. This CDR3 comprises 15 residues. CDR1 is MRHNA, CDR2 SNTAGT, per germline. V dropped 5 bases and J dropped 0; count of bases not matched to a gene: 2. The CDR3 DNA sequence: TGTGCCAGCAGTCAGGGACAGGCGAACACCGGGGAGCTGTTTTTT. Its protein product is CASSQGQANTGELFF.

The chain couples TRBV19 to TRBJ1-1, with no clear D. The germline gives CDR1 LNHDA, CDR2 SQIVND (reference sequence). V lost 1 base and J 4 bases, leaving 4 bases between the germline ends. The CDR3 is made up of 12 amino acids. As DNA, the CDR3 is TGTGCCAGTAGTATAGGGGCCACTGAAGCTTTCTTT. Protein product: CASSIGATEAFF.

V gene TRBV12-5 combines with J gene TRBJ1-2; perhaps TRBD1 as D (5 bases). The CDR3 is 14 amino acids. Germline values: CDR1 LGHNT, CDR2 FRNRAP. V was clipped by 6 bases and J by 9 bases, with 20 bases between them. CDR3 coding DNA: TGTGCTAGTGGCCCTCTCGACAGCGTCCCTAGCTACACCTTC. This translates into CASGPLDSVPSYTF.

Only a few counts were recorded for this clone. This chain uses TRBV27 with TRBJ2-1, with 8 bases aligning to TRBD2. Germline V gene sequence: CDR1 MNHEY, CDR2 SMNVEV (reference sequence). V dropped 3 bases and J dropped 3; count of bases not matched to a gene: 4. CDR3 size: 15 residues. The CDR3 protein is CASSFGGGFYNEQFF. In DNA, the CDR3 is TGTGCCAGCAGTTTCGGCGGGGGGTTCTACAATGAGCAGTTCTTC.

V is TRBV24-1 and J is TRBJ2-1; maybe TRBD2 (5 bases). Germline V CDR1 and CDR2: KGHDR, SFDVKD. Between the trimmed V and J ends, which lost 0 bases and 5 bases, there was a span of 10 bases. This CDR3 contains 15 residues. The CDR3 loop reads CATSDLWGANNEQFF. CDR3 nucleotide sequence: TGTGCCACCAGTGATTTGTGGGGAGCAAACAATGAGCAGTTCTTC.

This clone has just one count. The chain carries TRBV27 and TRBJ2-5; 8 positions agree with TRBD1. From germline, CDR1 is MNHEY and CDR2 SMNVEV (reference sequence). With 7 bases clipped from V and 5 bases from J, the junction kept 6 bases outside the gene matches. The CDR3 has 13 amino acids. The CDR3 DNA follows: TGTGCCAGCATGGACAGGGTGGTCGAGACCCAGTACTTC. This translates into CASMDRVVETQYF.

V is TRBV25-1 and J is TRBJ1-2; D might be TRBD1 (5 bases). Trimming took 9 bases from V and 4 from J, leaving 18 bases between them. Germline CDR1 and CDR2: MGHDK and SYGVNS. This CDR3 contains 14 residues. The CDR3 protein is CARDNRSSTYGYTF. CDR3 nucleotide sequence: TGTGCCAGAGACAACAGGTCCTCGACCTATGGCTACACCTTC.

This clone has only one observation. The genes are TRBV5-1 and TRBJ2-7, with 9 bases aligning to TRBD1. This CDR3 comprises 13 residues. Per the germline V gene, CDR1 is SGHRS and CDR2 is YFSETQ. V lost 4 bases, J lost 3 bases, and 2 bases stayed unmatched. This CDR3 reads CASSAGQGYEQYF. CDR3 sequence (DNA): TGCGCCAGCAGCGCGGGACAGGGCTACGAGCAGTACTTC.

The chain recombines TRBV7-9 with TRBJ2-1, with TRBD1 matching over 10 bases. The V segment lost 5 bases and the J segment 5 bases; nucleotides outside the gene matches: 12. The CDR3 length is 17 residues. CDR1 and CDR2 (germline): SEHNR, FQNEAQ (reference sequence). The CDR3 reads CASSVGYRGTGDNEQFF. The DNA for the CDR3 is TGTGCCAGCAGCGTAGGCTACCGCGGGACAGGGGACAATGAGCAGTTCTTC.